This record concerns one T cell receptor beta chain sequence. Between roughly 17 and 33 mg of unsorted bulk tissue served as the source from which RNA and DNA were co-extracted. This specimen belongs to a study of tumor-infiltrating lymphocytes in primary liver carcinoma. The authors made TCR beta cDNA from around 500 ng total RNA with a constant-region primer. Three nested multiplex PCR rounds, a slightly modified ARM-PCR, produced the libraries for TCR beta. Amplification in the first two PCR rounds was performed using TRBV1-TRBV30 forward primers and a C-beta reverse primer for roughly 9 cycles each. TCRdb independently ran MiXCR on the multiplex PCR reads; one entry per CDR3 protein. The sample contains 100,000 to 150,000 distinct CDR3 sequences, roughly three fifths of which appear only once. Germline CDR1 MDHEN, CDR2 SYDVKM. The CDR3 runs 13 residues. The V end was cut by 4 bases, the J end by 2 bases, with 6 bases between.

The sequencing sample was made of liver tumor tissue from sampling region 3. Specified subset: tumor region T3, left-lateral pole. The origin of this receptor is a woman in her sixties or seventies with primary liver carcinoma and hepatitis B virus infection. The rearrangement links TRBV28 to TRBJ1-3; D call uncertain. For the CDR3, the DNA is TGTGCCAGCAGTTCCGGTCCTGGAAACACCATATATTTT. Its protein is CASSSGPGNTIYF. Variable domain in full (rest from reference TRBV28 and TRBJ1-3): DVKVTQSSRYLVKRTGEKVFLECVQDMDHENMFWYRQDPGLGLRLIYFSYDVKMKEKGDIPEGYSVSREKKERFSLILESASTNQTSMYLCASSSGPGNTIYFGEGSWLTVV.